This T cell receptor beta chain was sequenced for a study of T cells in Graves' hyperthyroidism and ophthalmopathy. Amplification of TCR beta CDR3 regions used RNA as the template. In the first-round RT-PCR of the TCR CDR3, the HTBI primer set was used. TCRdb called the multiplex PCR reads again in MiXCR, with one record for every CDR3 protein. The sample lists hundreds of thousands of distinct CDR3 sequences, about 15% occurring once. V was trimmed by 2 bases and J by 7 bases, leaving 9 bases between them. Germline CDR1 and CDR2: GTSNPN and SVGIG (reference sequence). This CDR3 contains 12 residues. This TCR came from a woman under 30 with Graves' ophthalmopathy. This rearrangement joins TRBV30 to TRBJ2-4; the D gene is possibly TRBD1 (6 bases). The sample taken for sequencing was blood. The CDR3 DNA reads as TGTGCCTGGAGTCTCACAGGGAACATTCAGTACTTC. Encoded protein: CAWSLTGNIQYF.